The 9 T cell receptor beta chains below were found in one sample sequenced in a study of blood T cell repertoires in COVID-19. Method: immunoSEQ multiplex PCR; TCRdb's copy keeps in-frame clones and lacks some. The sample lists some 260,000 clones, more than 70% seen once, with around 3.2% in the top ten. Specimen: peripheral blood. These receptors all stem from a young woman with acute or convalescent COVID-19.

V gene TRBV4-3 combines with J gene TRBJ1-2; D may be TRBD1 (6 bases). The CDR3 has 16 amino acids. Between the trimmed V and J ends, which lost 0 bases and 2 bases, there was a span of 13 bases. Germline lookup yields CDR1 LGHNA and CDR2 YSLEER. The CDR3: CASSQDAMGANYGYTF. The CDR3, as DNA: TGCGCCAGCAGCCAAGACGCGATGGGGGCCAACTATGGCTACACCTTC.

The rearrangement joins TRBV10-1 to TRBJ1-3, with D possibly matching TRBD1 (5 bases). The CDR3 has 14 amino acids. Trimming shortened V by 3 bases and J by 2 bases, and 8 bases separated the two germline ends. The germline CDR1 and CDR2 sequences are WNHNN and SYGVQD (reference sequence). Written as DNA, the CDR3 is TGCGCCAGCAGTGACGGGACTGCTGGAAACACCATATATTTT. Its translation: CASSDGTAGNTIYF.

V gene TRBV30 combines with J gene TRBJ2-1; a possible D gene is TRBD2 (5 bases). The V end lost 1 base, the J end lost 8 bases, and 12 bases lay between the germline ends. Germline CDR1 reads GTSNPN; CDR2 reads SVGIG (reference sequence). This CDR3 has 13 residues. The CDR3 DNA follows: TGTGCCTGGAGTGGGGGAGTTAGTGATGAGCAGTTCTTC. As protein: CAWSGGVSDEQFF. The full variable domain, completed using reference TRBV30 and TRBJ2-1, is SQTIHQWPATLVQPVGSPLSLECTVEGTSNPNLYWYRQAAGRGLQLLFYSVGIGQISSEVPQNLSASRPQDRQFILSSKKLLLSDSGFYLCAWSGGVSDEQFFGPGTRLTVL.

This CDR3 reads CASSLGTVAKNIQYF. The DNA of the CDR3 is TGTGCCAGCAGCTTGGGGACAGTAGCCAAAAACATTCAGTACTTC. The rearrangement joins TRBV5-6 to TRBJ2-4, with D maybe TRBD1 (6 bases). The germline V and J ends were trimmed by 0 bases and 0 bases, with 7 bases remaining between them. Germline CDR1 and CDR2: SGHDT and YYEEEE. The length of the CDR3 is 15 residues.

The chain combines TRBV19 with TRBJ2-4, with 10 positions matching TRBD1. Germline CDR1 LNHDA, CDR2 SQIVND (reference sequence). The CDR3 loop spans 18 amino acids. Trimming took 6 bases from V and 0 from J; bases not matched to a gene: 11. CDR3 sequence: CASSSGTGAKTAKNIQYF. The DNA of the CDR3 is TGTGCCAGTAGCTCCGGGACAGGGGCGAAAACAGCCAAAAACATTCAGTACTTC.

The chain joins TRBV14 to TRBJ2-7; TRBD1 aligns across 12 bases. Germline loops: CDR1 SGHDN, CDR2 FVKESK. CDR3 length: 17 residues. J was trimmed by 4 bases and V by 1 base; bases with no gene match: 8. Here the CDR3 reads CASSQGPGTGGRYEQYF. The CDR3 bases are TGTGCCAGCAGCCAAGGGCCCGGGACAGGGGGCCGGTACGAGCAGTACTTC.

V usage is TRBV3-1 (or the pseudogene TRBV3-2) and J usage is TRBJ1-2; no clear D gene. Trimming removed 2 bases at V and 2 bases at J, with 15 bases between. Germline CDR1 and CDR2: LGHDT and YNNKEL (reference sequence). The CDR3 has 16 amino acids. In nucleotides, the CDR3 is TGTGCCAGCAGCCAATTCTGGGGAGCCCAGAACTATGGCTACACCTTC. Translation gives CASSQFWGAQNYGYTF.

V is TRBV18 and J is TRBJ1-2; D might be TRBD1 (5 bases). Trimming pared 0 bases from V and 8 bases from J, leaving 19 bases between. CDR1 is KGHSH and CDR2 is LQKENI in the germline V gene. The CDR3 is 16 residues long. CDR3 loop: CASSPPLIRGPTGYTF. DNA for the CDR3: TGTGCCAGCTCACCACCGTTAATAAGGGGCCCCACGGGCTACACCTTC.

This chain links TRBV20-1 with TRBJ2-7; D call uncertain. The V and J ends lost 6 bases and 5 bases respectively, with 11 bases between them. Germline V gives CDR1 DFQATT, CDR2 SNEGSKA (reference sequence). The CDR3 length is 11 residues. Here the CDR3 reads CSAPYLHEQYF. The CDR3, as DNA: TGCAGTGCCCCCTATTTGCACGAGCAGTACTTC.